A single sample gave rise to the 32 T cell receptor beta chains below, sequenced in a study of blood T cell repertoires in COVID-19. This table comes from immunoSEQ multiplex PCR, and its TCRdb copy is limited to in-frame clones, with some not included. This table holds 250,000 to 300,000 clones, roughly 90% found once. The specimen sequenced was peripheral blood. Every receptor here comes from a woman between 35 and 50 years old who had recovered from COVID-19.

The genes are TRBV4-2 and TRBJ1-4; the D gene is possibly TRBD1 (5 bases). This CDR3 is 15 amino acids long. V gave up 4 bases and J gave up 4 bases, with 13 bases separating them. Germline CDR1 LGHNA, CDR2 YNFKEQ. The CDR3 bases are TGTGCCAGCAGCCTGTCGACAGCTAGTAATGAAAAACTGTTTTTT. Its translation is CASSLSTASNEKLFF.

J is TRBJ2-7 and V is TRBV3-1 (or the pseudogene TRBV3-2), with 7 nucleotides matching TRBD1. The CDR3 contains 17 residues. The trim removed 0 bases at V and 2 bases at J, leaving 10 bases unmatched. Germline V CDR1 and CDR2: LGHDT, YNNKEL (reference sequence). The CDR3: CASSQDLGGTAAYEQYF. CDR3 bases: TGTGCCAGCAGCCAAGATCTAGGTGGGACAGCCGCCTACGAGCAGTACTTC.

The chain is built from TRBV3-1 (or the pseudogene TRBV3-2) and TRBJ2-5; 8 nucleotides line up with TRBD2. V lost 1 base, J lost 5 bases, and 12 bases stayed unmatched. Per germline, CDR1 LGHDT and CDR2 YNNKEL (reference sequence). CDR3 length equals 17 residues. The DNA of the CDR3 is TGTGCCAGCAGCCAAGTGAGTAGCGGGGAGGAGGGGGAGACCCAGTACTTC. It translates to CASSQVSSGEEGETQYF.

The rearrangement links TRBV11-2 to TRBJ2-7; 7 bases fit TRBD1. J was trimmed by 5 bases and V by 4 bases; bases with no gene match: 8. The germline V gene has CDR1 SGHAT and CDR2 FQNNGV. The CDR3 runs 14 residues. The CDR3 reads CASSSNRGIHEQYF. CDR3 coding DNA: TGTGCCAGCAGCTCGAACAGGGGAATCCACGAGCAGTACTTC.

This clone appeared a single time. This chain links TRBV15 with TRBJ2-2; D is ambiguous. Per the germline V gene, CDR1 is LNHNV and CDR2 is YYDKDF (reference sequence). V lost 0 bases to trimming and J lost 6 bases, with 17 bases between them. This CDR3 spans 17 amino acids. The CDR3 loop is CATSRDLLAGLPGELFF. CDR3 bases: TGTGCCACCAGCAGAGATCTTCTGGCAGGCCTCCCCGGGGAGCTGTTTTTT.

This clone was counted between two and nine times. The chain combines TRBV19 with TRBJ2-7; a possible D gene is TRBD2 (6 bases). Germline V gene lookup returns CDR1 LNHDA and CDR2 SQIVND (reference sequence). The germline V and J ends were trimmed by 3 bases and 5 bases, with 17 bases remaining between them. This CDR3 has 15 amino acids. CDR3 protein: CASSMAGMNWNEQYF. The CDR3 coding sequence is TGTGCCAGTAGTATGGCGGGGATGAACTGGAACGAGCAGTACTTC.

This chain links TRBV5-8 with TRBJ2-7; no clear D. Germline V gene sequence: CDR1 SGHTS, CDR2 YDEGEE. The ends were cut back, 1 base at V and 3 bases at J, with 17 bases in the middle. CDR3 length: 16 amino acids. CDR3 nucleotide sequence: TGTGCCAGCAGCTTGTTGACACCCCACAATGGCTACGAGCAGTACTTC. It translates to CASSLLTPHNGYEQYF.

The CDR3 protein is CASSPLVGTGGYEQYF. CDR3 nucleotides: TGTGCCAGCTCACCACTTGTCGGGACAGGGGGATACGAGCAGTACTTC. The V and J genes are TRBV18 and TRBJ2-7; the match to TRBD1 covers 11 bases. The germline V gene encodes CDR1 KGHSH and CDR2 LQKENI. V shed 1 base and J 4 bases; nucleotides not matched to a gene: 6. The CDR3 has 16 amino acids.

The J gene is TRBJ1-1, the V gene TRBV18; 8 bases align to TRBD1. The length of the CDR3 is 17 residues. J lost 0 bases, V lost 5 bases, and 11 bases had no gene match. The V gene's germline CDR1 is KGHSH and CDR2 LQKENI. CDR3 nucleotide sequence: TGTGCCAGCTCAGTCGGGACAGGCGACGACATGAACACTGAAGCTTTCTTT. This sequence encodes CASSVGTGDDMNTEAFF.

This clone was recorded a few times. V usage is TRBV5-6 and J usage is TRBJ2-3, with 9 bases aligning to TRBD1. The V segment lost 3 bases and the J segment 6 bases; nucleotides outside the gene matches: 8. The CDR3 covers 15 residues. In germline, CDR1 is SGHDT, CDR2 YYEEEE. The DNA of the CDR3 is TGTGCCAGCAGCTCCAATCCACAGGGGGCGGATACGCAGTATTTT. Amino acids: CASSSNPQGADTQYF.

The chain links TRBV10-3 to TRBJ2-5; weak D call: TRBD2 (6 bases). This CDR3 is built from 13 residues. Germline lookup yields CDR1 ENHRY and CDR2 SYGVKD. V was cut by 5 bases and J by 5 bases, with 12 bases left in between. The CDR3 region is CAISIGGMETQYF. DNA of the CDR3: TGTGCCATCAGTATAGGAGGGATGGAGACCCAGTACTTC.

This chain connects TRBV5-4 to TRBJ2-7; 7 bases match TRBD1. The length of the CDR3 is 16 residues. The V segment lost 0 bases and the J segment 0 bases; nucleotides outside the gene matches: 6. Germline V CDR1 and CDR2: SGHNT, YYREEE (reference sequence). This chain's CDR3 is CASSLGLDRSSYEQYF. CDR3 bases: TGTGCCAGCAGCTTGGGTCTGGACAGGAGCTCCTACGAGCAGTACTTC.

In this sample, this clone turned up a few times. The CDR3 spells CASSPTGGGLSGNTIYF. The CDR3 DNA reads TGTGCCAGCAGCCCGACAGGCGGGGGGCTCTCTGGAAACACCATATATTTT. The rearrangement uses TRBV3-1 (or the pseudogene TRBV3-2) and TRBJ1-3; a possible D gene is TRBD1 (6 bases). Germline V gene lookup returns CDR1 LGHDT and CDR2 YNNKEL (reference sequence). Trimming stripped 4 bases from V and 0 bases from J, with 16 bases between. This CDR3 has 17 residues.

The V call is TRBV5-4, the J call TRBJ2-7; 13 positions agree with TRBD2. V was clipped by 10 bases and J by 5 bases; unmatched bases: 6. Germline lookup yields CDR1 SGHNT and CDR2 YYREEE (reference sequence). This CDR3 region has 13 residues. The CDR3 sequence: CAGRTSGSHEQYF. The DNA of the CDR3 is TGTGCCGGAAGGACTAGCGGGAGCCACGAGCAGTACTTC.

The chain has TRBV19 and TRBJ2-3, with 12 bases that match TRBD2. Germline-derived CDR1 and CDR2 are LNHDA and SQIVND (reference sequence). This CDR3 spans 15 amino acids. With 7 bases clipped from V and 3 bases from J, the junction kept 5 bases outside the gene matches. The DNA of the CDR3 is TGTGCCAGTACTCGACTAGCGGGAGCTACAGATACGCAGTATTTT. The encoded protein is CASTRLAGATDTQYF.

V is TRBV2 and J is TRBJ1-6, with 10 bases that match TRBD1. V gave up 4 bases and J gave up 6 bases; unmatched junction bases: 3. CDR1 is SNHLY and CDR2 is FYNNEI in the germline V gene. The CDR3 runs 15 residues. CDR3: CASSGDRGLNSPLHF. DNA of the CDR3: TGTGCCAGCAGTGGGGACAGGGGACTTAATTCACCCCTCCACTTT.

The chain has TRBV11-3 and TRBJ2-3, with TRBD2 matching over 8 bases. With V trimmed by 2 bases and J by 0 bases, 4 bases remained unmatched. Germline assignment: CDR1 SGHNT and CDR2 YENEEA. The CDR3 loop spans 16 amino acids. The DNA of the CDR3 is TGTGCCAGCAGCTTATATAGCGGGGTCAGCACAGATACGCAGTATTTT. This codes for CASSLYSGVSTDTQYF.

The chain employs TRBV6-5 and TRBJ1-5, with D possibly being TRBD1 (6 bases). Germline CDR1 reads MNHEY; CDR2 reads SVGAGI. This CDR3 region has 15 residues. V was pared by 4 bases and J by 2 bases, with 12 bases between. CDR3 nucleotide sequence: TGTGCCAGCAGTTCCGCAGGGGACGGCAATCAGCCCCAGCATTTT. This gives the protein CASSSAGDGNQPQHF.

The chain uses TRBV28 and TRBJ1-5; D remains ambiguous. Trimming shortened V by 2 bases and J by 3 bases, and 8 bases separated the two germline ends. This CDR3 has 14 residues. Germline V CDR1 and CDR2: MDHEN, SYDVKM. The CDR3 nucleotides are TGTGCCAGCAGTTTAAGACAACTCAATCAGCCCCAGCATTTT. Its translation is CASSLRQLNQPQHF.

V gene TRBV7-6 combines with J gene TRBJ1-4; D is unclear. CDR3 length: 15 residues. CDR1 is SGHVS and CDR2 is FNYEAQ in the germline V gene. The V end lost 4 bases, the J end lost 0 bases, and 9 bases lay between the germline ends. In DNA, the CDR3 is TGTGCCAGCAGCTCTGACACCTCAACTAATGAAAAACTGTTTTTT. Its translation: CASSSDTSTNEKLFF.

The CDR3 protein is CASSQQPGTSHGELFF. The CDR3 DNA sequence: TGCGCCAGCAGCCAACAGCCCGGGACTAGCCACGGGGAGCTGTTTTTT. The chain joins TRBV4-1 to TRBJ2-2; 9 nucleotides match TRBD2. CDR3 length equals 16 residues. Trimming removed 2 bases from V and 7 bases from J; junction bases left unmatched: 8. CDR1 is MGHRA, CDR2 YSYEKL, per germline.

This clone has only a few counts. The rearrangement links TRBV2 to TRBJ2-5; perhaps TRBD2 as D (6 bases). The CDR3 extends over 17 amino acids. Trimming took 1 base from V and 5 from J, leaving 20 bases between them. Germline lookup yields CDR1 SNHLY and CDR2 FYNNEI. CDR3 sequence reads: CASSEGRGGPDWETQYF. In DNA form, the CDR3 reads TGTGCCAGCAGTGAAGGAAGGGGAGGCCCGGACTGGGAGACCCAGTACTTC.

The gene calls are TRBV25-1 and TRBJ1-1; maybe TRBD1 (6 bases). The CDR3 is 16 residues long. V was pared by 2 bases and J by 1 base, with 14 bases between. Germline V CDR1 and CDR2: MGHDK, SYGVNS. As DNA, the CDR3 is TGTGCCAGCAGTGAAACTGGGGGCAGCCCGAACACTGAAGCTTTCTTT. Its protein is CASSETGGSPNTEAFF.

The chain uses TRBV30 and TRBJ2-7; TRBD2 agrees at 11 bases. Germline values: CDR1 GTSNPN, CDR2 SVGIG (reference sequence). The CDR3 is 17 residues long. V was pared by 4 bases and J by 1 base, with 12 bases of the junction left unmatched. In nucleotides, the CDR3 is TGTGCCTGGACCTTAGCGGGAGGGCCCGGCGCTTCCTACGAGCAGTACTTC. It encodes CAWTLAGGPGASYEQYF.

The gene calls are TRBV24-1 and TRBJ2-2, with D maybe TRBD2 (5 bases). The CDR3 length is 15 residues. CDR1 and CDR2 from the germline V gene are KGHDR and SFDVKD. Trimming took off 5 bases at V and 2 bases at J, with 11 bases between the two ends. The CDR3 spells CATSGVSANTGELFF. CDR3 DNA: TGTGCCACCAGTGGTGTTAGCGCAAACACCGGGGAGCTGTTTTTT.

The chain joins TRBV29-1 to TRBJ2-7, with 7 bases aligning to TRBD1. The V and J ends lost 6 bases and 3 bases, in that order; junction bases with no gene match: 5. The CDR3 totals 12 residues. Germline lookup yields CDR1 SQVTM and CDR2 ANQGSEA. The CDR3 DNA reads TGCAGCGTCCGGGACAGCGGCTACGAGCAGTACTTC. It is translated as CSVRDSGYEQYF.

The V gene is TRBV11-3, the J gene TRBJ1-2, with 8 bases that match TRBD1. Looked up from germline, CDR1 is SGHNT and CDR2 is YENEEA. Trimming cost V 5 bases and J 8 bases; bases outside gene matches: 10. The length of the CDR3 is 14 residues. CDR3 bases: TGTGCCAGCAGCCGACAGGGGATTCATCGGGGCTACACCTTC. Its translation: CASSRQGIHRGYTF.

This clone was observed a single time. The V call is TRBV19, the J call TRBJ2-7; 8 bases agree with TRBD2. With V trimmed by 6 bases and J by 3 bases, 13 bases remained unmatched. CDR3 length equals 16 residues. Germline V gene data show CDR1 as LNHDA and CDR2 as SQIVND (reference sequence). CDR3 region: CASRKTASGPNYEQYF. The DNA for the CDR3 is TGTGCCAGTAGAAAAACGGCTAGCGGGCCTAACTACGAGCAGTACTTC.

This clone appeared a single time. The V and J genes are TRBV28 and TRBJ1-2; no definite D call. The CDR3 sequence is 12 residues long. The V end was cut by 3 bases, the J end by 6 bases, with 8 bases between. The germline V gene has CDR1 MDHEN and CDR2 SYDVKM. CDR3 sequence: CASSLTEDGYTF. CDR3 DNA sequence: TGTGCCAGCAGTTTGACTGAAGATGGCTACACCTTC.

The V gene is TRBV5-1, the J gene TRBJ2-3; 9 positions agree with TRBD1. CDR1 is SGHRS, CDR2 YFSETQ, per germline. The CDR3 is 21 amino acids. V shed 1 base and J 6 bases; nucleotides not matched to a gene: 24. CDR3 amino acids: CASSLPGTGKGTAGAGDTQYF. The CDR3 bases are TGCGCCAGCAGCTTGCCCGGGACAGGGAAGGGTACGGCGGGAGCGGGGGATACGCAGTATTTT.

J is TRBJ2-7 and V is TRBV5-1, with TRBD2 matching over 10 bases. Germline CDR1 reads SGHRS; CDR2 reads YFSETQ. V gave up 1 base and J gave up 3 bases; unmatched junction bases: 10. CDR3 length: 17 residues. DNA for the CDR3: TGCGCCAGCAGCTTGTATCCCCTAGCGGGAGATTACTACGAGCAGTACTTC. Translated, it gives CASSLYPLAGDYYEQYF.

J is TRBJ2-7 and V is TRBV29-1, with TRBD1 as a possible D gene (5 bases). Germline V gene lookup returns CDR1 SQVTM and CDR2 ANQGSEA. This CDR3 spans 14 amino acids. The V end was cut by 3 bases, the J end by 1 base, with 13 bases between. In DNA, the CDR3 is TGCAGCGTTGAGGACACAGACGCATCCTACGAGCAGTACTTC. It is translated as CSVEDTDASYEQYF.